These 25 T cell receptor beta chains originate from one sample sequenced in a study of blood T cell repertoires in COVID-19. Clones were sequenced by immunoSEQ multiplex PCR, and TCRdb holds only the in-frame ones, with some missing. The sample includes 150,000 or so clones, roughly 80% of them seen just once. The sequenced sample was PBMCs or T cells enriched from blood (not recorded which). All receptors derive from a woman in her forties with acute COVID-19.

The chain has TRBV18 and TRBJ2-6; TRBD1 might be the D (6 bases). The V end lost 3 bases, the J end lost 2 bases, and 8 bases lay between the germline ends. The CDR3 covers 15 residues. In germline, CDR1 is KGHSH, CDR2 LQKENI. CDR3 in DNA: TGTGCCAGCTCACCCAACAGGGCTGGGGCCAACGTCCTGACTTTC. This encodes CASSPNRAGANVLTF. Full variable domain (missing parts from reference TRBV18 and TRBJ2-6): NAGVMQNPRHLVRRRGQEARLRCSPMKGHSHVYWYRQLPEEGLKFMVYLQKENIIDESGMPKERFSAEFPKEGPSILRIQQVVRGDSAAYFCASSPNRAGANVLTFGAGSRLTVL.

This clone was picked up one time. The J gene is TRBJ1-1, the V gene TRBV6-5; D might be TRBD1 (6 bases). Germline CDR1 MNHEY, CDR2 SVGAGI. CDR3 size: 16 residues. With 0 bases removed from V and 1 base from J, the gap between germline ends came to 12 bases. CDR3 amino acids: CASSYSGGGRNTEAFF. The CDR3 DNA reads TGTGCCAGCAGTTACTCGGGAGGGGGGCGGAACACTGAAGCTTTCTTT.

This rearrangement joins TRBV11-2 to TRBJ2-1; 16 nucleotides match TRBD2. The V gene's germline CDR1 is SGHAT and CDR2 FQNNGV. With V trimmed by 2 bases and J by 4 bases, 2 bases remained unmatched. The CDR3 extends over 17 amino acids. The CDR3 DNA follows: TGTGCCAGCAGCTTACAGGGACTAGCGGGAGGGTACAATGAGCAGTTCTTC. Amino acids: CASSLQGLAGGYNEQFF. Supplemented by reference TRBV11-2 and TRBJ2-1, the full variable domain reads EAGVAQSPRYKIIEKRQSVAFWCNPISGHATLYWYQQILGQGPKLLIQFQNNGVVDDSQLPKDRFSAERLKGVDSTLKIQPAKLEDSAVYLCASSLQGLAGGYNEQFFGPGTRLTVL.

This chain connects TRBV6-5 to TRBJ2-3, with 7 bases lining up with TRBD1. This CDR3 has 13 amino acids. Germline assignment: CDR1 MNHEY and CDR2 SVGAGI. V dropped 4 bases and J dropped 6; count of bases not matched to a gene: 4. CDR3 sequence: CASSFTRGDTQYF. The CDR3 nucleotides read TGTGCCAGCAGTTTCACCAGGGGGGATACGCAGTATTTT.

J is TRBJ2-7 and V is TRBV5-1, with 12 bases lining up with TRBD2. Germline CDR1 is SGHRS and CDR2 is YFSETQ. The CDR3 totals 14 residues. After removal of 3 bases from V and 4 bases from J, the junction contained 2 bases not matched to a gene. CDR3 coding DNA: TGCGCCAGCAGCTCGACTAGCGGGAGTTACGAGCAGTACGTC. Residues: CASSSTSGSYEQYV.

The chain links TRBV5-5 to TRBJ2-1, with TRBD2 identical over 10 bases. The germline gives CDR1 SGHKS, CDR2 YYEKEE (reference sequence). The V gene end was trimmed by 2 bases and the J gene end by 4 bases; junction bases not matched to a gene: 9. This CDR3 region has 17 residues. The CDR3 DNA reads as TGTGCCAGCAGCTTTGGGCCCCTAGCGGGAGAGTACAATGAGCAGTTCTTC. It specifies CASSFGPLAGEYNEQFF.

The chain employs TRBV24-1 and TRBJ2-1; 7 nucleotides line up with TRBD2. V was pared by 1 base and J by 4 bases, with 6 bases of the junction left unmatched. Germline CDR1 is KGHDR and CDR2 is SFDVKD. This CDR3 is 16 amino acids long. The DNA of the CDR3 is TGTGCCACCAGTGATTTAGGCGGGAGTGGTTACAATGAGCAGTTCTTC. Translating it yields CATSDLGGSGYNEQFF.

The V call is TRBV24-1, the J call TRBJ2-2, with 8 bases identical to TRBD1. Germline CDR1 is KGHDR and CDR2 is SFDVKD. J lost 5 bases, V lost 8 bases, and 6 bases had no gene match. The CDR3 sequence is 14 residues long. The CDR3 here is CATKSGQETGELFF. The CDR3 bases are TGTGCCACCAAATCGGGACAGGAAACCGGGGAGCTGTTTTTT.

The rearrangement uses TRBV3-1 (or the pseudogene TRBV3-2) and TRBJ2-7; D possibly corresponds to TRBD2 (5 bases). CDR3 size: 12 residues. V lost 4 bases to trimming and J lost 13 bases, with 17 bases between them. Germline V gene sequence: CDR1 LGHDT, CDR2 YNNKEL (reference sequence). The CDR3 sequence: CASSPRRGSSYF. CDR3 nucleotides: TGTGCCAGCAGCCCCAGACGGGGTTCGTCTTACTTC.

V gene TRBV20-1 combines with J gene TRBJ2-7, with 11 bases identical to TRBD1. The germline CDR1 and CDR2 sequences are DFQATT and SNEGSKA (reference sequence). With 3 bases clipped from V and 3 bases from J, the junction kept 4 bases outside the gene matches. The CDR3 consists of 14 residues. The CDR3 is CSASGQGANYEQYF. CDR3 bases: TGCAGTGCTAGTGGACAGGGGGCAAACTACGAGCAGTACTTC.

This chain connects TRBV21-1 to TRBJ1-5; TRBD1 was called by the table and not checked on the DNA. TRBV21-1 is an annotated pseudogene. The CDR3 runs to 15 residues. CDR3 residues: CASSKLRGRGQPQHF. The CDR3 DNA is TGTGCCAGCAGCAAATTAAGGGGAAGGGGTCAGCCCCAGCATTTT.

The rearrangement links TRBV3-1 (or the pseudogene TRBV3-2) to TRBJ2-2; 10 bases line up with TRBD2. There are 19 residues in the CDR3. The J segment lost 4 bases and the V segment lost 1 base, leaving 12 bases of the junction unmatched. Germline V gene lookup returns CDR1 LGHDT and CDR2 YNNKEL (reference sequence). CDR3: CASSQVLAGAARVTGELFF. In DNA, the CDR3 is TGTGCCAGCAGCCAAGTTCTAGCGGGAGCAGCTCGCGTCACCGGGGAGCTGTTTTTT.

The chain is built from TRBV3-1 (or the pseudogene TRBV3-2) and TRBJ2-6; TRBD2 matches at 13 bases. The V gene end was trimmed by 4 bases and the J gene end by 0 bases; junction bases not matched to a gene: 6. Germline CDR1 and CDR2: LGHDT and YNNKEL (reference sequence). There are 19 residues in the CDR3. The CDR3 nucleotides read TGTGCCAGCAGCCTCCGACTAGCGGGAGGTTACTCTGGGGCCAACGTCCTGACTTTC. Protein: CASSLRLAGGYSGANVLTF.

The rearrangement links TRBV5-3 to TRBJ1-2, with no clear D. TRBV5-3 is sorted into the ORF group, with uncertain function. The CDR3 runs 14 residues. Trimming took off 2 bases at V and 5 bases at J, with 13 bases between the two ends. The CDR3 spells CARSLTTISYGYTF. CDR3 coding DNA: TGTGCCAGAAGCTTAACGACAATATCTTATGGCTACACCTTC.

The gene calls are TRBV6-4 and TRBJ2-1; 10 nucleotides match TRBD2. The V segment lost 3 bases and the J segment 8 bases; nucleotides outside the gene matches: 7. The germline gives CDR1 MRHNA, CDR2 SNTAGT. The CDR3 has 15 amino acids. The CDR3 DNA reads TGTGCCAGCAGTGAGCTGGCTAGCGGGAGTGATGAGCAGTTCTTC. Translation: CASSELASGSDEQFF.

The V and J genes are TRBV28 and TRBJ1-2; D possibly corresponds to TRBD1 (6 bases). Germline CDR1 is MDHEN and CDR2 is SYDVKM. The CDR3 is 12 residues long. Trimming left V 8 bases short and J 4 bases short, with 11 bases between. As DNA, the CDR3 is TGTGCCAGCGTCGGACAGCCCTATGGCTACACCTTC. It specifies CASVGQPYGYTF.

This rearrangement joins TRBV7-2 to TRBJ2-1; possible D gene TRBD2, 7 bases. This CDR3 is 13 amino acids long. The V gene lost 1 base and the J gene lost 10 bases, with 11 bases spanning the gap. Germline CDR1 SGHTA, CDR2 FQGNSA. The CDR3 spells CASSLGGGGEQFF. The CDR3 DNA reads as TGTGCCAGCAGCTTAGGGGGGGGCGGAGAGCAGTTCTTC.

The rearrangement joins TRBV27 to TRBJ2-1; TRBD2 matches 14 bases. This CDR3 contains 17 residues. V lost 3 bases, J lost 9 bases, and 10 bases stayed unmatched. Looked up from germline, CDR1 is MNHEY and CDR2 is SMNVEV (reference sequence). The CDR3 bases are TGTGCCAGCAGTTTCCTAGGGACTAGCGGGAGTGCTGTTGAGCAGTTCTTC. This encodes CASSFLGTSGSAVEQFF.

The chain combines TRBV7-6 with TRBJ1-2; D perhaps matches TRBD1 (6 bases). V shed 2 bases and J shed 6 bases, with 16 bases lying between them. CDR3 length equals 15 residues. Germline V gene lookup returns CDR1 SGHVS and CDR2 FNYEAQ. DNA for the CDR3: TGTGCCAGCAGCTTAATTCCTGGGACAAACGATGGCTACACCTTC. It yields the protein CASSLIPGTNDGYTF.

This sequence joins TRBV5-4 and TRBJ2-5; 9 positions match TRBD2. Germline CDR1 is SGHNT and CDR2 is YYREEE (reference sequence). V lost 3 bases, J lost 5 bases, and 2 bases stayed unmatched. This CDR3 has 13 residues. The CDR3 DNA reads TGTGCCAGCAGCTATGGACTAGCGGAGACCCAGTACTTC. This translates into CASSYGLAETQYF.

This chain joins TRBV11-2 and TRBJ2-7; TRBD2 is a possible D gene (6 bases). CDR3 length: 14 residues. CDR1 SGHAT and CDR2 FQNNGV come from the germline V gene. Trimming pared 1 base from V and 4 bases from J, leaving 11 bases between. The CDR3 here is CASSLGLARYEQYF. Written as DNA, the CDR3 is TGTGCCAGCAGCTTAGGGCTAGCGCGATACGAGCAGTACTTC.

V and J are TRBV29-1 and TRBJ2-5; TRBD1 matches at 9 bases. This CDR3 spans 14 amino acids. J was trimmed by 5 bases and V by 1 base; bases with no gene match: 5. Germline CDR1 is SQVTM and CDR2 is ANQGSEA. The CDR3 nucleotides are TGCAGCGTTGAAGTAGGGACAGGGAGGGAGACCCAGTACTTC. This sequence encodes CSVEVGTGRETQYF.

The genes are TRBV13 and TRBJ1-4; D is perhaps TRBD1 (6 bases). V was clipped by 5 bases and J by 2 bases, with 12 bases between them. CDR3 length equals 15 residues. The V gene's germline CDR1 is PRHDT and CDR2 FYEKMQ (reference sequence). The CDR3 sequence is CASSMHRDTNEKLFF. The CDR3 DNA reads TGTGCCAGCAGCATGCACAGGGACACTAATGAAAAACTGTTTTTT.

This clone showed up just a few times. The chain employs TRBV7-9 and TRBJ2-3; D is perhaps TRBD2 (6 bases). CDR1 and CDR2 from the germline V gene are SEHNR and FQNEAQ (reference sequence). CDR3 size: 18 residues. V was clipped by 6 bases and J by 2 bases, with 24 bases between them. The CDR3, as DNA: TGTGCCAGCAGTTCGGGATCCCCGGGACTCTCCTTCACAGATACGCAGTATTTT. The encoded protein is CASSSGSPGLSFTDTQYF.

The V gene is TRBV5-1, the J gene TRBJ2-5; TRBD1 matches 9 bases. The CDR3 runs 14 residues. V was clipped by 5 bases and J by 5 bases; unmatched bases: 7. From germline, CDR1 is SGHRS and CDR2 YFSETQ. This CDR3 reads CASRSTGGGETQYF. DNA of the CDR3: TGCGCCAGCAGGTCGACAGGGGGAGGGGAGACCCAGTACTTC.